Here is one T cell receptor (beta chain) with its context. An end of the junction does not agree with germline; a read error may underlie this. The sample is drawn from a study of blood T cell repertoires in COVID-19. The wider study: The samples span acute and convalescent COVID-19 from the United States, Italy and Spain.

Germline values: CDR1 SGHKS, CDR2 YYEKEE (reference sequence). The CDR3 consists of 12 residues. The protocol was immunoSEQ multiplex PCR, while the TCRdb copy is restricted to in-frame clones and leaves out a portion. This sample has hundreds of thousands of clones, with roughly 80% found just once. The chain couples TRBV5-5 to TRBJ1-6, with 10 bases identical to TRBD1. Input material: PBMCs or T cells enriched from blood (not recorded which). The sequence was obtained from a man aged 40-49 years who had been exposed to COVID-19. The CDR3 loop reads CASSSRTGGENF. In DNA, the CDR3 is TGTGCCAGCAGCTCACGGACAGGGGGGGAGAATTTT.